The source of this T cell receptor beta chain is a study of T cell repertoires in cytomegalovirus infection. Study as a whole: In public TCR beta signatures, there were indications of both CMV infection and matching HLA type. Points from the study as a whole: Dominating the ex vivo response were HLA-C-restricted CMV-specific TCR beta clonotypes.

Unmatched junction bases numbered 8, after V lost 4 bases and J lost 5 bases. This CDR3 is built from 15 residues. Germline-derived CDR1 and CDR2 are LGHNA and YSLEER. The table lists this clonotype with many counts. Its antigen is as yet unknown. Via MiXCR, TCRdb re-called the reads, giving one row per CDR3 protein. Among about 150,000 distinct CDR3 sequences, 23% were seen once, and the ten largest hold over 9.5%. The sample taken for sequencing was PBMCs. The receptor was derived from a human donor in good health (CMV status not recorded). Some clones in this sample may be carry-over from other donors' samples. J is TRBJ2-1 and V is TRBV4-3; 7 bases map to TRBD2. CDR3 sequence: CASSLRLAENNEQFF. DNA of the CDR3: TGCGCCAGCAGCCTTCGTCTAGCGGAAAACAATGAGCAGTTCTTC.